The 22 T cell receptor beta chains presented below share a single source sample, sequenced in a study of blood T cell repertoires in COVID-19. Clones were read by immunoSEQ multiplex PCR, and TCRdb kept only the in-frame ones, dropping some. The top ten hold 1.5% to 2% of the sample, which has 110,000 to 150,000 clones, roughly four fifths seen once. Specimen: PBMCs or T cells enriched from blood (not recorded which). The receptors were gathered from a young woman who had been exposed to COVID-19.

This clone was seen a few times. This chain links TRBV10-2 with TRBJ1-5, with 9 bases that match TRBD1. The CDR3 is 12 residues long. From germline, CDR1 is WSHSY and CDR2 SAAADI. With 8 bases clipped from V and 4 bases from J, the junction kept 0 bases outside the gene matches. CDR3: CASGTGNQPQHF. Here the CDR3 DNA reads TGCGCCAGCGGGACAGGGAATCAGCCCCAGCATTTT.

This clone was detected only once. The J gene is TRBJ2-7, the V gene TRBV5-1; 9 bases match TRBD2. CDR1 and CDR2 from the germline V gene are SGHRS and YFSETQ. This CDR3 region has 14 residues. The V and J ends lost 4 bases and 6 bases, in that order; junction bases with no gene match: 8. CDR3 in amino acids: CASSQSGTSIEQYF. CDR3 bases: TGCGCCAGCAGCCAATCAGGGACTAGCATCGAGCAGTACTTC. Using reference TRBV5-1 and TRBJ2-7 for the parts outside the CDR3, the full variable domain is KAGVTQTPRYLIKTRGQQVTLSCSPISGHRSVSWYQQTPGQGLQFLFEYFSETQRNKGNFPGRFSGRQFSNSRSEMNVSTLELGDSALYLCASSQSGTSIEQYFGPGTRLTVT.

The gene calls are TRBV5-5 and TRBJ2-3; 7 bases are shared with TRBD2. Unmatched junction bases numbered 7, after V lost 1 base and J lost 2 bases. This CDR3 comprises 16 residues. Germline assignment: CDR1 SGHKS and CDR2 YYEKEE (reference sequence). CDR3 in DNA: TGTGCCAGCAGCTTGACTAGCGAAATTTACACAGATACGCAGTATTTT. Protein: CASSLTSEIYTDTQYF.

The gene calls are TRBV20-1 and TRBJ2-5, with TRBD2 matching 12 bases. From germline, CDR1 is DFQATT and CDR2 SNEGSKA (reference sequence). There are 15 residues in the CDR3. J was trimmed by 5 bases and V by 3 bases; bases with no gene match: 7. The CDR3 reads CSASPTSGSGETQYF. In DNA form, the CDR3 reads TGCAGTGCTAGTCCGACTAGCGGGAGTGGGGAGACCCAGTACTTC.

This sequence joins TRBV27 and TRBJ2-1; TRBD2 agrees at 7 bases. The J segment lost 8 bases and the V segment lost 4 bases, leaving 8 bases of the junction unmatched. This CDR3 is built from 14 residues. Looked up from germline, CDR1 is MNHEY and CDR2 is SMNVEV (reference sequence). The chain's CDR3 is CASSSGLVVYEQFF. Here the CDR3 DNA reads TGTGCCAGCAGTTCTGGACTAGTGGTCTATGAGCAGTTCTTC.

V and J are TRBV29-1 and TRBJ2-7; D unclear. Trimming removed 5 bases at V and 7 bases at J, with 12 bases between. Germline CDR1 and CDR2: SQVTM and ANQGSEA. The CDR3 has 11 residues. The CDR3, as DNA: TGCAGCGTTTCTCACCGGGTAGAGCAGTACTTC. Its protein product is CSVSHRVEQYF.

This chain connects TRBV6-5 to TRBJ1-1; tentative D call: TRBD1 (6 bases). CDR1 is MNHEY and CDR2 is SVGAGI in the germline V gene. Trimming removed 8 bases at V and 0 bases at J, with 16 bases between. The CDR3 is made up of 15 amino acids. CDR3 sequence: CASGSGGGLNTEAFF. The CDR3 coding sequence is TGTGCCAGCGGGTCGGGGGGCGGCCTGAACACTGAAGCTTTCTTT.

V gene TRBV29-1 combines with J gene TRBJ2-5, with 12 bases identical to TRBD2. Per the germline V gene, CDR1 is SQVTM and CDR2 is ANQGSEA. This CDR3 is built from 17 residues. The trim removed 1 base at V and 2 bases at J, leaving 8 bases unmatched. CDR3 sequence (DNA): TGCAGCGTTGAAGGAGGGCTAGCGGGAGGGTTACAAGAGACCCAGTACTTC. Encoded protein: CSVEGGLAGGLQETQYF.

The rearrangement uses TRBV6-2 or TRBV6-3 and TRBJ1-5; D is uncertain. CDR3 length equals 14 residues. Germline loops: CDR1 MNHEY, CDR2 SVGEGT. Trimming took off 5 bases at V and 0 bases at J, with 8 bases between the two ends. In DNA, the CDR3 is TGTGCCAGCAGTGCCGGGGATAGCAATCAGCCCCAGCATTTT. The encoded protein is CASSAGDSNQPQHF.

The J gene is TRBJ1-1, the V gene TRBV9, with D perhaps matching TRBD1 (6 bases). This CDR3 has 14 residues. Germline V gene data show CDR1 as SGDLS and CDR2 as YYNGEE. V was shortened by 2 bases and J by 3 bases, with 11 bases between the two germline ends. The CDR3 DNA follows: TGTGCCAGCAGCGTTGGGGGCATGGACACTGAAGCTTTCTTT. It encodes CASSVGGMDTEAFF.

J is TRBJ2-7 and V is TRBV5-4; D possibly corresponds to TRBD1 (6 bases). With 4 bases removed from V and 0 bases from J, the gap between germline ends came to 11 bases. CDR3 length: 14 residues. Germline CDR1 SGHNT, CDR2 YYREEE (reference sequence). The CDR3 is CASSTTGSSYEQYF. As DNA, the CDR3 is TGTGCCAGCAGCACCACAGGGAGCTCCTACGAGCAGTACTTC.

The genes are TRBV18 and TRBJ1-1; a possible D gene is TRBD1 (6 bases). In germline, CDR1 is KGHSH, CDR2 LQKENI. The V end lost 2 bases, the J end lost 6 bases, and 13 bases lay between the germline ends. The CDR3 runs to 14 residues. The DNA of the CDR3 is TGTGCCAGCTCACCAACCTTGACAGGATCTGAAGCTTTCTTT. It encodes CASSPTLTGSEAFF.

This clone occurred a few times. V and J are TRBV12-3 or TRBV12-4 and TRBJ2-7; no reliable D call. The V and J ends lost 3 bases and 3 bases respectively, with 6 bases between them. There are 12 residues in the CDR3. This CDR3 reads CASSFASYEQYF. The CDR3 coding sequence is TGTGCCAGCAGTTTCGCCAGCTACGAGCAGTACTTC.

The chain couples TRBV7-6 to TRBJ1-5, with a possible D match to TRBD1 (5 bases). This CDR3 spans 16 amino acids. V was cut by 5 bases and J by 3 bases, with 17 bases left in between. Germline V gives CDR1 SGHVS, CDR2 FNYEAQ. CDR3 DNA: TGTGCCAGCAGCAAACTGGGGGGAGGGGTCAATCAGCCCCAGCATTTT. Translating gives CASSKLGGGVNQPQHF.

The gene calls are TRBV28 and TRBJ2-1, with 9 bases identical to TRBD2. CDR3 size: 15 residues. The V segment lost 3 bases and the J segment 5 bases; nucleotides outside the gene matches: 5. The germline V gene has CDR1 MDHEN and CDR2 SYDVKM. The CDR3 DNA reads TGTGCCAGCAGTTTGACTAGCGGAGGAAACAATGAGCAGTTCTTC. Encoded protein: CASSLTSGGNNEQFF.

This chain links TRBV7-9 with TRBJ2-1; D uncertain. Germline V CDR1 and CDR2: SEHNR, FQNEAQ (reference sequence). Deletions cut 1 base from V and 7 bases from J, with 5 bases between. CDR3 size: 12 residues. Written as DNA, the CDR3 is TGTGCCAGCAGCTTAGACGGGAATGAGCAGTTCTTC. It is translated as CASSLDGNEQFF.

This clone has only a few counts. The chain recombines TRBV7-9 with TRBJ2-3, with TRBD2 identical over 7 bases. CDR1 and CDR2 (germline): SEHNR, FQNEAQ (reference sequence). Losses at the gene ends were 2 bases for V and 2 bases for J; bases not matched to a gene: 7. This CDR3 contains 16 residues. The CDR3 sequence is CASSLNGGGYTDTQYF. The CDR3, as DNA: TGTGCCAGCAGCTTAAACGGGGGAGGGTACACAGATACGCAGTATTTT.

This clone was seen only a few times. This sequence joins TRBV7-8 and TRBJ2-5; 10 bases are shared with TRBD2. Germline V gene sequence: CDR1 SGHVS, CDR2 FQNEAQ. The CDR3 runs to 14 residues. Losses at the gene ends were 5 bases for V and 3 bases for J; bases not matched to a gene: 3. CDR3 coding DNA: TGTGCCAGCAGCCGAGGACTAGCGGAAGAGACCCAGTACTTC. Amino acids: CASSRGLAEETQYF.

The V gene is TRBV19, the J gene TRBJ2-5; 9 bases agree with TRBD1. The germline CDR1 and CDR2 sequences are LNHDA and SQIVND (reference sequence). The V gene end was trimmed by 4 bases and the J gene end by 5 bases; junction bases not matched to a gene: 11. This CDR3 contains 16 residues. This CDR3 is CASSTGTGRVRETQYF. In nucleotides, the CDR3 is TGTGCCAGTAGTACCGGGACAGGGAGAGTTCGGGAGACCCAGTACTTC.

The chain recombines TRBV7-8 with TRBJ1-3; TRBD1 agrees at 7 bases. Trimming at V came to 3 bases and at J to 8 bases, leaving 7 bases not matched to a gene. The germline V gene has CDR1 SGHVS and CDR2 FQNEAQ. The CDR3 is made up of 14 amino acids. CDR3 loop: CASSFGGGSDTIYF. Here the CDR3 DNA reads TGTGCCAGCAGCTTTGGAGGGGGCAGTGACACCATATATTTT.

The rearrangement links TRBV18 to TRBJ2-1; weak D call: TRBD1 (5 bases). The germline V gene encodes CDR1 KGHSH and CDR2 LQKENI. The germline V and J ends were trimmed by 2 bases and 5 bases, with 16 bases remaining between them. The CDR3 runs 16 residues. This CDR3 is CASSPGRTPSDNEQFF. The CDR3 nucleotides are TGTGCCAGCTCACCAGGGCGGACACCGAGCGACAATGAGCAGTTCTTC.

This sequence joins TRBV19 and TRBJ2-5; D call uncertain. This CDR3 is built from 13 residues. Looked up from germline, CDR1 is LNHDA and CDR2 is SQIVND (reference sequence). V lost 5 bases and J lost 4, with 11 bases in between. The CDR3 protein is CASSLSLLETQYF. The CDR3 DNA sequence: TGTGCCAGTAGTTTATCCCTCTTAGAGACCCAGTACTTC.